This TCR beta chain was obtained from a study of cytomegalovirus exposure and HLA in healthy donors. Study-level points and caveats: It was reportedly the case that the classifier diagnosed cytomegalovirus status with high specificity and sensitivity. The authors listed approximately 160 TCR beta chains as cytomegalovirus-associated.

Clones were sequenced by immunoSEQ multiplex PCR, and TCRdb holds only the in-frame ones, with some missing. The sample lists under 250,000 clones; roughly 81% were seen once. As to this clone: What it recognizes is unknown.

Germline trimming cut 6 bases from V and 3 bases from J; bases unmatched to any gene: 5. The CDR3 has 15 amino acids. CDR1 is SNHLY and CDR2 is FYNNEI in the germline V gene. This TCR came from a woman under 40 in good health and CMV-seronegative. This sequence joins TRBV2 and TRBJ2-1; 10 positions match TRBD2. Sequenced sample: PBMCs. In nucleotides, the CDR3 is TGTGCCAGCAGGGGAGGGACTAGCGACTACAATGAGCAGTTCTTC. Translated, it gives CASRGGTSDYNEQFF.